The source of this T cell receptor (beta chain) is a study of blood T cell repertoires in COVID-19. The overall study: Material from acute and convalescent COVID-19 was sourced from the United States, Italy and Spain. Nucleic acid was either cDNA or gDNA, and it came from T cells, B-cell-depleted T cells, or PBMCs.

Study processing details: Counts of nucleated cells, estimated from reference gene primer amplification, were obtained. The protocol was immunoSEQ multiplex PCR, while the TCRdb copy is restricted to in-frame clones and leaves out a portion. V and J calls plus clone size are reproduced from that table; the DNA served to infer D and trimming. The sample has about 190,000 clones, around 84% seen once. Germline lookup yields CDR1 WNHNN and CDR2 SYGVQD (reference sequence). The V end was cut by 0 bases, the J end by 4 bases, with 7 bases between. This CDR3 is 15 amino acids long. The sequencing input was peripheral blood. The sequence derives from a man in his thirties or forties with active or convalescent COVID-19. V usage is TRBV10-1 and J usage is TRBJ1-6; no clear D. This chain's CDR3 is CASSESRLYNSPLHF. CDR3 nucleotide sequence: TGCGCCAGCAGTGAGTCGAGATTGTATAATTCACCCCTCCACTTT.